A single sample is the source of the 26 T cell receptor beta chains below, sequenced in a study of control samples from healthy donors and cancer patients. Method: immunoSEQ multiplex PCR; TCRdb's copy keeps in-frame clones and lacks some. The sample lists some 120,000 clones; about 87% were seen once. Input material: blood. Source of these receptors: a man aged 25-40 years in good health.

The genes are TRBV30 and TRBJ2-5; no clear D gene. With 4 bases removed from V and 2 bases from J, the gap between germline ends came to 11 bases. The CDR3 runs to 13 residues. Germline V gene lookup returns CDR1 GTSNPN and CDR2 SVGIG (reference sequence). The CDR3 reads CAWNFQLQETQYF. The CDR3 nucleotides are TGTGCCTGGAATTTCCAGTTGCAAGAGACCCAGTACTTC.

The table lists this clone with a few counts. This chain uses TRBV28 with TRBJ1-5; the D is unclear. Trimming took 8 bases from V and 6 from J, leaving 8 bases between them. This CDR3 comprises 11 residues. Germline V gives CDR1 MDHEN, CDR2 SYDVKM. The chain's CDR3 is CASGTTQPQHF. In nucleotides, the CDR3 is TGTGCCAGCGGAACGACTCAGCCCCAGCATTTT.

DNA of the CDR3: TGTGCCATCAGTGAGCAGGGGGGCAGGGGATATGGCTACACCTTC. Translation: CAISEQGGRGYGYTF. This chain uses TRBV10-3 with TRBJ1-2; the match to TRBD1 covers 7 bases. Germline V gives CDR1 ENHRY, CDR2 SYGVKD. This CDR3 is built from 15 residues. V dropped 2 bases and J dropped 5; count of bases not matched to a gene: 8.

V is TRBV5-4 and J is TRBJ1-3; possible D gene TRBD1, 5 bases. The V end lost 0 bases, the J end lost 0 bases, and 7 bases lay between the germline ends. Germline V gene data show CDR1 as SGHNT and CDR2 as YYREEE (reference sequence). The CDR3 loop spans 15 amino acids. The CDR3 region is CASSLDQGSGNTIYF. The CDR3 DNA reads TGTGCCAGCAGCTTGGACCAGGGCTCTGGAAACACCATATATTTT.

This clone was counted many times. V gene TRBV2 combines with J gene TRBJ1-1, with D possibly being TRBD1 (5 bases). Between the trimmed V and J ends, which lost 4 bases and 8 bases, there was a span of 11 bases. The germline CDR1 and CDR2 sequences are SNHLY and FYNNEI. This CDR3 region has 12 residues. The CDR3 DNA reads TGTGCCAGCAGTGGGAATTACAGGGAAGCTTTCTTT. This sequence encodes CASSGNYREAFF.

This chain uses TRBV29-1 with TRBJ1-6; D is unresolved. The length of the CDR3 is 13 residues. Germline V gene data show CDR1 as SQVTM and CDR2 as ANQGSEA. Trimming removed 4 bases at V and 1 base at J, with 5 bases between. The CDR3: CSVAQSYNSPLHF. The DNA for the CDR3 is TGCAGCGTTGCACAATCCTATAATTCACCCCTCCACTTT.

J is TRBJ1-5 and V is TRBV27; no reliable D call. CDR3 length: 14 residues. The ends were cut back, 4 bases at V and 5 bases at J, with 12 bases in the middle. Germline V CDR1 and CDR2: MNHEY, SMNVEV (reference sequence). The CDR3 protein is CASSSSGIDQPQHF. The CDR3 DNA is TGTGCCAGCAGTTCGTCGGGAATAGATCAGCCCCAGCATTTT.

The chain is built from TRBV2 and TRBJ2-1; 8 bases are a match to TRBD2. The J segment lost 0 bases and the V segment lost 8 bases, leaving 0 bases of the junction unmatched. The CDR3 contains 13 residues. CDR1 and CDR2 from the germline V gene are SNHLY and FYNNEI. CDR3 in DNA: TGTGCCAGCCTAGCGGGCTCCTACAATGAGCAGTTCTTC. Translation gives CASLAGSYNEQFF.

This chain connects TRBV4-1 to TRBJ1-1; D uncertain. V shed 0 bases and J shed 1 base, with 9 bases lying between them. The CDR3 extends over 15 amino acids. Germline V CDR1 and CDR2: MGHRA, YSYEKL. CDR3 DNA: TGCGCCAGCAGCCAAGAAGAAGGCTCGAACACTGAAGCTTTCTTT. It encodes CASSQEEGSNTEAFF.

This clone appeared once. This chain connects TRBV28 to TRBJ1-3; TRBD1 is a possible D gene (6 bases). Trimming removed 6 bases from V and 0 bases from J, with 18 bases in between. Looked up from germline, CDR1 is MDHEN and CDR2 is SYDVKM. CDR3 length: 17 residues. The chain's CDR3 is CASRTAGQTSSGNTIYF. Written as DNA, the CDR3 is TGTGCCAGCAGAACAGCTGGACAGACCAGCTCTGGAAACACCATATATTTT.

The J gene is TRBJ1-1, the V gene TRBV2, with D tentatively TRBD1 (5 bases). The CDR3 covers 14 residues. Trimming shortened V by 5 bases and J by 10 bases, and 20 bases separated the two germline ends. From germline, CDR1 is SNHLY and CDR2 FYNNEI. The CDR3 region has the DNA TGTGCCAGCAGTCCGTATACAGGCGAAACGGGAGCTTTCTTT. This gives the protein CASSPYTGETGAFF.

This chain connects TRBV30 to TRBJ1-6, with D unclear. The CDR3 contains 13 residues. Germline CDR1 is GTSNPN and CDR2 is SVGIG (reference sequence). V was trimmed by 3 bases and J by 7 bases, leaving 10 bases between them. CDR3 sequence: CAWRQPGNSPLHF. The CDR3 DNA reads as TGTGCCTGGAGACAGCCGGGGAATTCACCCCTCCACTTT.

V is TRBV6-1 and J is TRBJ2-7; weak D call: TRBD1 (7 bases). This CDR3 spans 16 amino acids. The V and J ends lost 0 bases and 2 bases respectively, with 14 bases between them. The germline CDR1 and CDR2 sequences are MNHNS and SASEGT. CDR3 protein: CASSEAGQGGTYEQYF. The CDR3 region has the DNA TGTGCCAGCAGTGAAGCTGGCCAGGGGGGCACCTACGAGCAGTACTTC.

The chain is built from TRBV19 and TRBJ1-2, with TRBD1 matching 9 bases. The CDR3 loop spans 13 amino acids. Germline CDR1 is LNHDA and CDR2 is SQIVND (reference sequence). J gave up 10 bases and V 4 bases, and 7 bases lay outside the gene matches. Written as DNA, the CDR3 is TGTGCCAGTAGTACCCGGGACAGGGTTTCCTACACCTTC. Protein product: CASSTRDRVSYTF.

This chain uses TRBV7-8 with TRBJ2-5; 8 bases align to TRBD1. Germline V gene lookup returns CDR1 SGHVS and CDR2 FQNEAQ. The CDR3 is 13 amino acids. The V segment lost 7 bases and the J segment 3 bases; nucleotides outside the gene matches: 4. The CDR3 is CASIEGQEETQYF. CDR3 DNA: TGTGCCAGCATCGAGGGACAGGAAGAGACCCAGTACTTC.

The chain has TRBV11-3 and TRBJ2-6; D not certain. CDR1 and CDR2 from the germline V gene are SGHNT and YENEEA. The germline V and J ends were trimmed by 6 bases and 1 base, with 10 bases remaining between them. There are 15 residues in the CDR3. CDR3 loop: CASSADGSGANVLTF. Written as DNA, the CDR3 is TGTGCCAGCAGTGCCGACGGGTCTGGGGCCAACGTCCTGACTTTC. The full variable domain, its missing parts supplied by reference TRBV11-3 and TRBJ2-6, is EAGVVQSPRYKIIEKKQPVAFWCNPISGHNTLYWYLQNLGQGPELLIRYENEEAVDDSQLPKDRFSAERLKGVDSTLKIQPAELGDSAVYLCASSADGSGANVLTFGAGSRLTVL.

This chain uses TRBV30 with TRBJ1-1; D may be TRBD1 (5 bases). Germline V lookup: CDR1 GTSNPN, CDR2 SVGIG (reference sequence). V gave up 2 bases and J gave up 4 bases, with 8 bases separating them. The CDR3 sequence is 12 residues long. CDR3 residues: CAWSKRGTEAFF. CDR3 sequence (DNA): TGTGCCTGGAGTAAGAGGGGCACTGAAGCTTTCTTT. Full variable domain (outside the CDR3, taken from reference TRBV30 and TRBJ1-1): SQTIHQWPATLVQPVGSPLSLECTVEGTSNPNLYWYRQAAGRGLQLLFYSVGIGQISSEVPQNLSASRPQDRQFILSSKKLLLSDSGFYLCAWSKRGTEAFFGQGTRLTVV.

Concerning this clone: The same CDR3 arises from other DNA sequences in this sample as well. This chain links TRBV5-1 with TRBJ1-5; D might be TRBD1 (6 bases). The CDR3 runs 13 residues. Germline-derived CDR1 and CDR2 are SGHRS and YFSETQ. V was pared by 2 bases and J by 7 bases, with 10 bases between. CDR3 nucleotide sequence: TGCGCCAGCAGCTTACAGGGAGGGCAGCCCCAGCATTTT. Translated, it gives CASSLQGGQPQHF. Combining the CDR3 with reference TRBV5-1 and TRBJ1-5 gives the whole variable domain KAGVTQTPRYLIKTRGQQVTLSCSPISGHRSVSWYQQTPGQGLQFLFEYFSETQRNKGNFPGRFSGRQFSNSRSEMNVSTLELGDSALYLCASSLQGGQPQHFGDGTRLSIL.

The rearrangement uses TRBV11-2 and TRBJ2-5; the D gene is possibly TRBD1 (5 bases). The CDR3 has 13 residues. Between the trimmed V and J ends, which lost 3 bases and 5 bases, there was a span of 10 bases. The germline V gene encodes CDR1 SGHAT and CDR2 FQNNGV. The CDR3 DNA reads as TGTGCCAGCAGCTTCCAGGGCTCCGAGACCCAGTACTTC. This codes for CASSFQGSETQYF.

The rearrangement joins TRBV12-3 or TRBV12-4 to TRBJ2-1; unclear D gene. This CDR3 spans 11 amino acids. V dropped 3 bases and J dropped 10 bases, with 7 bases sitting between them. The CDR3 DNA reads as TGTGCCAGCAGTTTCCTCCGGGAGCAGTTCTTC. This translates into CASSFLREQFF.

The chain combines TRBV12-5 with TRBJ1-2; no clear D gene. V gave up 2 bases and J gave up 4 bases, with 5 bases separating them. CDR3 length: 12 residues. Germline CDR1 reads LGHNT; CDR2 reads FRNRAP. CDR3 sequence: CASGLPSYGYTF. Here the CDR3 DNA reads TGTGCTAGTGGTTTGCCCAGCTATGGCTACACCTTC.

The rearrangement links TRBV12-5 to TRBJ1-5, with TRBD1 matching over 8 bases. Trimming removed 0 bases from V and 4 bases from J; junction bases left unmatched: 5. The germline V gene encodes CDR1 LGHNT and CDR2 FRNRAP. The CDR3 runs 16 residues. The CDR3 nucleotides are TGTGCTAGTGGTTTGGTACGGGGACAGGTAAATCAGCCCCAGCATTTT. It specifies CASGLVRGQVNQPQHF.

The genes are TRBV12-3 or TRBV12-4 and TRBJ1-1; no firm D call. The CDR3 spans 13 residues. The V and J ends lost 2 bases and 3 bases respectively, with 7 bases between them. The chain's CDR3 is CASSLRDYTEAFF. The CDR3 DNA sequence: TGTGCCAGCAGTTTACGGGATTACACTGAAGCTTTCTTT.

The chain combines TRBV29-1 with TRBJ2-1, with D hard to call. Trimming pared 7 bases from V and 3 bases from J, leaving 22 bases between. Germline lookup yields CDR1 SQVTM and CDR2 ANQGSEA. The CDR3 loop spans 16 amino acids. CDR3 amino acids: CSAIGGPDSYYNEQFF. CDR3 bases: TGCAGCGCCATCGGTGGACCCGACTCGTACTACAATGAGCAGTTCTTC.

The chain couples TRBV3-1 (or the pseudogene TRBV3-2) to TRBJ2-5, with D unresolved. The CDR3 runs 11 residues. V was cut by 7 bases and J by 6 bases, with 9 bases left in between. CDR1 LGHDT and CDR2 YNNKEL come from the germline V gene (reference sequence). CDR3: CASTPGKTQYF. CDR3 DNA sequence: TGTGCCAGCACCCCTGGGAAGACCCAGTACTTC.

The rearrangement links TRBV11-2 to TRBJ1-1; no firm D call. CDR3 length: 15 residues. In germline, CDR1 is SGHAT, CDR2 FQNNGV. The V and J ends lost 4 bases and 1 base respectively, with 13 bases between them. The CDR3 bases are TGTGCCAGCAGCTCGGTCGACGGCCGGAACACTGAAGCTTTCTTT. Translating it yields CASSSVDGRNTEAFF.